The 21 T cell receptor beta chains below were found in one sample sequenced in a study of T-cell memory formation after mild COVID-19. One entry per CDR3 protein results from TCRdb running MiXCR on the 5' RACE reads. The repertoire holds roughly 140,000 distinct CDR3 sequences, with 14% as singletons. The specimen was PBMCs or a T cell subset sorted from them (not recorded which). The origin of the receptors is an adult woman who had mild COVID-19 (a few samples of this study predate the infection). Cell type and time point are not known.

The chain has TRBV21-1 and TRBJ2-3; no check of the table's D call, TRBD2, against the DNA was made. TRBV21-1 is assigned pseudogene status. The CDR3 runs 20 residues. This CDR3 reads CASSKEETRGRLGHGDTQYF. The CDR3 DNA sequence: TGTGCCAGCAGCAAAGAAGAGACTAGAGGACGGTTGGGGCACGGAGATACGCAGTATTTT.

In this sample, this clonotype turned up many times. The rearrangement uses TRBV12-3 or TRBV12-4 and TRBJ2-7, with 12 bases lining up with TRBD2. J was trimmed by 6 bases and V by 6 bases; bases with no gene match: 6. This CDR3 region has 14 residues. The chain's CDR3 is CASSPTSGGLEQYF. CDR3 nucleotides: TGTGCCAGCAGCCCGACTAGCGGGGGCCTCGAGCAGTACTTC.

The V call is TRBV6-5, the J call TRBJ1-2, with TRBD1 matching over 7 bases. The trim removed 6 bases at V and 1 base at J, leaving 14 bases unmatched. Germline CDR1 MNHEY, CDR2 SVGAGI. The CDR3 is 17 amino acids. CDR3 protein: CASSQNRQGGLNYGYTF. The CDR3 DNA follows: TGTGCCAGCAGCCAAAATCGGCAGGGGGGCCTTAACTATGGCTACACCTTC.

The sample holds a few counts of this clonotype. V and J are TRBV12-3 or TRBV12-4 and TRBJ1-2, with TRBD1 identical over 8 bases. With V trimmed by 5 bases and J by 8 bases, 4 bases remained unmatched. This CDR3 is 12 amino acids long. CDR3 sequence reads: CASSTRDRGYTF. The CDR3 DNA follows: TGTGCCAGCAGTACCCGGGACAGGGGCTACACCTTC.

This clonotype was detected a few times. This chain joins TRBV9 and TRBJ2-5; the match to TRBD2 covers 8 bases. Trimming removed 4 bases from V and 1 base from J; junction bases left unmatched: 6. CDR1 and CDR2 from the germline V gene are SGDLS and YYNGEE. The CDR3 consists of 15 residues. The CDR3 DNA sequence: TGTGCCAGCAGCCCGGGGGGGGGGCTCCAAGAGACCCAGTACTTC. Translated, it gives CASSPGGGLQETQYF.

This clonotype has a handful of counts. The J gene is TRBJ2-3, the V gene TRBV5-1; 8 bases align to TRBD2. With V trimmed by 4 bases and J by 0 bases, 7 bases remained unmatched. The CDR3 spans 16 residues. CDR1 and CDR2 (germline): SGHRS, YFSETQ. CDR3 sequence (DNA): TGCGCCAGCAGCCAAAATCGGGGGGGAAGCACAGATACGCAGTATTTT. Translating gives CASSQNRGGSTDTQYF.

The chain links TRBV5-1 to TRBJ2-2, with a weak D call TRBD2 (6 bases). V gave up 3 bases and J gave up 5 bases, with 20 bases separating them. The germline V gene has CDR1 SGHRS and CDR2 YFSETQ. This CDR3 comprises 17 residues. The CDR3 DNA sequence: TGCGCCAGCAGCTGGGGGGACTCATCTATTGGAACCGGGGAGCTGTTTTTT. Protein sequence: CASSWGDSSIGTGELFF.

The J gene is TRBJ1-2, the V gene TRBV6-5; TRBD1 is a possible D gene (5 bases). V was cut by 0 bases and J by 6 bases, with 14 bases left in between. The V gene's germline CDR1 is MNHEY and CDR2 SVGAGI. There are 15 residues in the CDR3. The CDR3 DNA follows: TGTGCCAGCAGTTACTCGTTTGCGGGGCTGGATGGCTACACCTTC. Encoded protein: CASSYSFAGLDGYTF.

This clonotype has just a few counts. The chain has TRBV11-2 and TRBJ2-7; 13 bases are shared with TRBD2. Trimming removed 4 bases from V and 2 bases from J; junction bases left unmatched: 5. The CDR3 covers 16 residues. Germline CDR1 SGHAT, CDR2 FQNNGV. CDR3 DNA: TGTGCCAGCAGCTGGACCACTAGCGGGAGGGCCTACGAGCAGTACTTC. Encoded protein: CASSWTTSGRAYEQYF.

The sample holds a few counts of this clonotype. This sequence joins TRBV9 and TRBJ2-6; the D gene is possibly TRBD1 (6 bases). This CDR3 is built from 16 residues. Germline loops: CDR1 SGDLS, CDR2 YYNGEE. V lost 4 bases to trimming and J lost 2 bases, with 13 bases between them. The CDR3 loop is CASSSTGFTGANVLTF. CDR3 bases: TGTGCCAGCAGCTCTACAGGGTTTACTGGGGCCAACGTCCTGACTTTC.

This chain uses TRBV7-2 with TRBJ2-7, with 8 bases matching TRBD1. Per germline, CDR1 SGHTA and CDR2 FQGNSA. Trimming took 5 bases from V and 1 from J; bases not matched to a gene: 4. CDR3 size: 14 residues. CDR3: CASSAGTGSYEQYF. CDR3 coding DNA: TGTGCCAGCAGCGCCGGGACAGGTTCCTACGAGCAGTACTTC.

The CDR3 loop reads CASSLEGVRDTEAFF. For the CDR3, the DNA is TGCGCCAGCAGCTTGGAGGGGGTTAGGGACACTGAAGCTTTCTTT. This sequence joins TRBV5-1 and TRBJ1-1; D may be TRBD1 (6 bases). CDR3 length: 15 amino acids. In germline, CDR1 is SGHRS, CDR2 YFSETQ. V shed 0 bases and J shed 3 bases, with 12 bases lying between them.

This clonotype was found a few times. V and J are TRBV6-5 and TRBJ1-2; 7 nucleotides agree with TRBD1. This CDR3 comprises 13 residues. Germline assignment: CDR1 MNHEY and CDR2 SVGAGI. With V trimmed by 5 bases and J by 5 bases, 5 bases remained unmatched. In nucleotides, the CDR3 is TGTGCCAGCAGTCCGACAGGGCGGTATGGCTACACCTTC. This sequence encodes CASSPTGRYGYTF.

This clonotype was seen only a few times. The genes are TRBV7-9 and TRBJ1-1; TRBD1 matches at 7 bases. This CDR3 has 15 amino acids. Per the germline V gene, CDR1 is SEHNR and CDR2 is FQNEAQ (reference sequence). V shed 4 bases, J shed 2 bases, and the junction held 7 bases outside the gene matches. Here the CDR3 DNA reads TGTGCCAGCAGCTGGCCGGGACAGTCTAACACTGAAGCTTTCTTT. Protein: CASSWPGQSNTEAFF.

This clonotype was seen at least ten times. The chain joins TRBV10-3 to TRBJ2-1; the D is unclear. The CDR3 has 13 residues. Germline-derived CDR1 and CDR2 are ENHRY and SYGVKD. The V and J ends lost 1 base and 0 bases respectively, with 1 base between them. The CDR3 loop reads CAISEFSYNEQFF. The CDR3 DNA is TGTGCCATCAGTGAGTTCTCCTACAATGAGCAGTTCTTC.

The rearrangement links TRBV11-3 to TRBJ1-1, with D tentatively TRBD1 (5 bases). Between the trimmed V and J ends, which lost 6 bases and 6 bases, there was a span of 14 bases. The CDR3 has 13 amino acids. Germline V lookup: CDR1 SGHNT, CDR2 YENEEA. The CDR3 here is CASRPGGYSEAFF. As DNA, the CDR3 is TGTGCCAGCAGGCCCGGGGGGTACTCTGAAGCTTTCTTT.

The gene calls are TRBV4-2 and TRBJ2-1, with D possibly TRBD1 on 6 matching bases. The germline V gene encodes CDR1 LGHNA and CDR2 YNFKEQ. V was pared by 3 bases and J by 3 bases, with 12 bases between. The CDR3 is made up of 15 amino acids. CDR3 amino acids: CASSQDSDNYNEQFF. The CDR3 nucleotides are TGTGCCAGCAGCCAGGACAGTGATAACTACAATGAGCAGTTCTTC.

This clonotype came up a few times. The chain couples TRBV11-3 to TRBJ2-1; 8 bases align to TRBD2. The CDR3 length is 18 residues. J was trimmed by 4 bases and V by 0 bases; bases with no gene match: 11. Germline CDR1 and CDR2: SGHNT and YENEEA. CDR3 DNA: TGTGCCAGCAGCTTAGATCCCCCCACAGTAGCGGGGTACAATGAGCAGTTCTTC. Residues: CASSLDPPTVAGYNEQFF.

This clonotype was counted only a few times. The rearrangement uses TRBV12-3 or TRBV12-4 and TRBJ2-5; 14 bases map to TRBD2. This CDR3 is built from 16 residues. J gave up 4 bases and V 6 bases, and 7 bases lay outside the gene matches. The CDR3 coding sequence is TGTGCCAGCAGCAGGACTAGCGGGGGGCCACGAGAGACCCAGTACTTC. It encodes CASSRTSGGPRETQYF.

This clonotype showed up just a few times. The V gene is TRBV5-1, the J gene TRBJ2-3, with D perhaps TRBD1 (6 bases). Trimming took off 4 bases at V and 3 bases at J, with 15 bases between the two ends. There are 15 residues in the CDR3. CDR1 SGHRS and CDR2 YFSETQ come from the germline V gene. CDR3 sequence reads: CASSKSGTNTDTQYF. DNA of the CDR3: TGCGCCAGCAGCAAATCCGGGACAAATACAGATACGCAGTATTTT.

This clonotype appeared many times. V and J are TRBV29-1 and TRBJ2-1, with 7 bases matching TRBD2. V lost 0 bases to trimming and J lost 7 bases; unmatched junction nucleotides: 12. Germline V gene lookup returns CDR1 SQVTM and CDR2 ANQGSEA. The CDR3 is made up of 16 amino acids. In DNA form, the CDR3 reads TGCAGCGTTGAAGATGAGGTTGGCGGGAGAGGAAATGAGCAGTTCTTC. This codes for CSVEDEVGGRGNEQFF.